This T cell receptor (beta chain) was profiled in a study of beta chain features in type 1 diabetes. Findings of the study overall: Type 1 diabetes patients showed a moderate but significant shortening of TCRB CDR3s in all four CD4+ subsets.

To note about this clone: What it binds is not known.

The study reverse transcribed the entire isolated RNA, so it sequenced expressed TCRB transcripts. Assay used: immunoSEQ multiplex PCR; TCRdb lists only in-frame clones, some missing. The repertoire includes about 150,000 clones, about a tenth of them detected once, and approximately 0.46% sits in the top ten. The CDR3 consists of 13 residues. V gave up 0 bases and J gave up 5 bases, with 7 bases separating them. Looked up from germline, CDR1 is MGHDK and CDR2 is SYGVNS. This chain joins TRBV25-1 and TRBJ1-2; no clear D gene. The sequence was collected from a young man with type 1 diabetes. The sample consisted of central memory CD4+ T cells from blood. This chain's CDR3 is CASSEYGGYGYTF. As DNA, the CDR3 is TGTGCCAGCAGTGAATATGGCGGGTATGGCTACACCTTC.